The rows below give T cell receptor beta chains drawn from one sample of a study of blood T cell repertoires in COVID-19. Only in-frame clones appear in the TCRdb table, and some are missing; sequencing was by immunoSEQ multiplex PCR. The sample records around 620,000 clones, just under 90% being singletons. The sequencing input was peripheral blood. The receptors come from a woman between 18 and 29 years old with acute or convalescent COVID-19. CDR3s include the opening cysteine and the closing phenylalanine or tryptophan. The order of the fields is J gene, D gene, clone size, V gene, CDR3 DNA, CDR3 protein. D genes are given only for firm matches. Size tells how often a clone was seen (once, few, many) or the class of an expanded clone, and some rows leave it out.

j_gene: TRBJ1-4; d_gene: NA; abundance: NA; v_gene: TRBV30; CDR3nt: TGTGCCTGGAGTGTTGGCCAACCGGGGGAAAAACTGTTTTTT; CDR3aa: CAWSVGQPGEKLFF
j_gene: TRBJ2-5; d_gene: NA; abundance: NA; v_gene: TRBV5-1; CDR3nt: TGCGCCAGCAGCCCGAGGGAGACGAGGCCGAAAGAGACCCAGTACTTC; CDR3aa: CASSPRETRPKETQYF
j_gene: TRBJ1-1; d_gene: TRBD1; abundance: NA; v_gene: TRBV18; CDR3nt: TGTGCCAGCTCGCACAGGGGAAACACTGAAGCTTTCTTT; CDR3aa: CASSHRGNTEAFF
j_gene: TRBJ1-1; d_gene: NA; abundance: NA; v_gene: TRBV30; CDR3nt: TGTGCCTGGAGTGACACAGGGATCTCTGAAGCTTTCTTT; CDR3aa: CAWSDTGISEAFF
j_gene: TRBJ2-1; d_gene: NA; abundance: NA; v_gene: TRBV14; CDR3nt: TGTGCCAGCAGCCAAGATCCACTGCCCAACTACAATGAGCAGTTCTTC; CDR3aa: CASSQDPLPNYNEQFF
j_gene: TRBJ1-2; d_gene: TRBD1; abundance: few; v_gene: TRBV11-2; CDR3nt: TGTGCCAGCAGCGGACTCCGGGACAGCCGACGGTGGTATGGCTACACCTTC; CDR3aa: CASSGLRDSRRWYGYTF
j_gene: TRBJ1-1; d_gene: NA; abundance: NA; v_gene: TRBV6-4; CDR3nt: TGTGCCAGCAGAGAATCTCTGGGGGGCACTGAAGCTTTCTTT; CDR3aa: CASRESLGGTEAFF
j_gene: TRBJ1-1; d_gene: NA; abundance: NA; v_gene: TRBV7-2; CDR3nt: TGTGCCAGCAGCCCCAGCAGGGGATTCTGGACTGAAGCTTTCTTT; CDR3aa: CASSPSRGFWTEAFF
j_gene: TRBJ1-2; d_gene: TRBD1; abundance: NA; v_gene: TRBV9; CDR3nt: TGTGCCAGCAGCGCCACGACAGGGGTGGGTGGCTACACCTTC; CDR3aa: CASSATTGVGGYTF
j_gene: TRBJ1-3; d_gene: TRBD1; abundance: NA; v_gene: TRBV24-1; CDR3nt: TGTGCCACCAGTGACCGACAGGGGGCGCCTGGAAACACCATATATTTT; CDR3aa: CATSDRQGAPGNTIYF
j_gene: TRBJ1-1; d_gene: NA; abundance: NA; v_gene: TRBV3-1/TRBV3-2; CDR3nt: TGTGCCAGCAGCCAAGGACACAGGTATGAAGCTTTCTTT; CDR3aa: CASSQGHRYEAFF
j_gene: TRBJ1-1; d_gene: NA; abundance: once; v_gene: TRBV4-3; CDR3nt: TGCGCCAGCAGCCAAGATTGGGGAGAGAACACTGAAGCTTTCTTT; CDR3aa: CASSQDWGENTEAFF
j_gene: TRBJ1-5; d_gene: TRBD1; abundance: NA; v_gene: TRBV7-9; CDR3nt: TGTGCCAGCAGCCCAGACCGGGGACAGGGAATTTGGTCCCAGCATTTT; CDR3aa: CASSPDRGQGIWSQHF
j_gene: TRBJ1-1; d_gene: NA; abundance: NA; v_gene: TRBV4-1; CDR3nt: TGCGCCAGCAGCCACGTCGTCCGGGGAGAGGGTGAAGCTTTCTTT; CDR3aa: CASSHVVRGEGEAFF
j_gene: TRBJ2-1; d_gene: NA; abundance: NA; v_gene: TRBV7-2; CDR3nt: TGTGCCAGCAGCTTACTAGTGCTCAGAAACCAAAATGAGCAGTTCTTC; CDR3aa: CASSLLVLRNQNEQFF
j_gene: TRBJ1-2; d_gene: NA; abundance: NA; v_gene: TRBV7-9; CDR3nt: TGTGCCAGCAGCCTCGAGGTTAGGTCAGGGGTTGGCTACACCTTC; CDR3aa: CASSLEVRSGVGYTF
j_gene: TRBJ1-1; d_gene: NA; abundance: NA; v_gene: TRBV19; CDR3nt: TGTGCCAGTAGTATGGGAGGATGGACTGAAGCTTTCTTT; CDR3aa: CASSMGGWTEAFF
j_gene: TRBJ2-2; d_gene: NA; abundance: NA; v_gene: TRBV2; CDR3nt: TGTGCCAGCAGTGAACTACTAGCTCGGACCGGGGAGCTGTTTTTT; CDR3aa: CASSELLARTGELFF
j_gene: TRBJ1-5; d_gene: NA; abundance: once; v_gene: TRBV10-3; CDR3nt: TGTGCCATCAGTGAGTCGAAAAATACTCTTCAGCCCCAGCATTTT; CDR3aa: CAISESKNTLQPQHF
j_gene: TRBJ2-3; d_gene: NA; abundance: NA; v_gene: TRBV4-1; CDR3nt: TGCGCCAGCAGCCACGAACTGAGGGCAGATACGCAGTATTTT; CDR3aa: CASSHELRADTQYF
j_gene: TRBJ1-1; d_gene: NA; abundance: NA; v_gene: TRBV3-1/TRBV3-2; CDR3nt: TGTGCCAGCAGCCAAGGGGAGACTGAAGCTTTCTTT; CDR3aa: CASSQGETEAFF
j_gene: TRBJ1-1; d_gene: NA; abundance: NA; v_gene: TRBV6-5; CDR3nt: TGTGCCAGCTGTACGTCGGGCACTGAAGCTTTCTTT; CDR3aa: CASCTSGTEAFF
j_gene: TRBJ2-7; d_gene: NA; abundance: NA; v_gene: TRBV4-1; CDR3nt: TGCGCCAGCAGCCTCAGTGCAAACTACGAGCAGTACTTC; CDR3aa: CASSLSANYEQYF
j_gene: TRBJ2-6; d_gene: TRBD1; abundance: NA; v_gene: TRBV4-2; CDR3nt: TGTGCCAGCACCCCAGGCGGAGCTAGGGACAGGAGTTATTCTGGGGCCAACGTCCTGACTTTC; CDR3aa: CASTPGGARDRSYSGANVLTF
j_gene: TRBJ1-1; d_gene: NA; abundance: NA; v_gene: TRBV6-5; CDR3nt: TGTGCCAGCAGTTACTCGGGGCGAACTGAAGCTTTCTTT; CDR3aa: CASSYSGRTEAFF